This T cell receptor (beta chain) was captured in a study of OX40 agonist ivuxolimab in advanced cancers. Study-level background: In this cohort, patients received ivuxolimab, an agonistic anti-OX40 (CD134) antibody. Study-level findings and limits: Relative to CD4+ cells, CD8+ T cells on average had more expanded clones.

TCRdb's copy holds only in-frame clones and misses some; the assay was immunoSEQ multiplex PCR. Here the sample spans about 18,000 clones, over 60% being singletons. V was pared by 4 bases and J by 3 bases, with 16 bases between. The CDR3 is 15 amino acids. The V gene's germline CDR1 is MGHRA and CDR2 YSYEKL. A remark on this clone: Its antigen remains unknown.

The receptor's source is an adult with an advanced solid tumor such as melanoma, head and neck, liver or kidney cancer. The rearrangement joins TRBV4-1 to TRBJ2-7, with D hard to call. Material: CD4+ or CD8+ T cells sorted from blood, obtained in a trial of the OX40 agonist ivuxolimab. The CDR3 here is CASSLTTAVDYEQYF. The DNA of the CDR3 is TGCGCCAGCAGCCTAACTACAGCTGTTGACTACGAGCAGTACTTC.